The source of this TCR beta chain is a study of cytomegalovirus exposure and HLA in healthy donors. The donors, nominally healthy at sampling, likely had unrecorded immune exposures. Study results and limitations: Immune exposure information comprised only CMV serostatus. A prior analysis recorded that most TCR beta V segments were productive about 87% or about 30% of the time. Using a false discovery rate of 0.05, a later analysis showed that 16,951 TCR beta sequences were associated with HLA alleles.

For this clone: Its target is not known.

The PCR made use of 60 Vbeta and 13 Jbeta primers. Profiled with immunoSEQ multiplex PCR; TCRdb holds only in-frame clones, not every one. This table holds approximately 130,000 clones, about 80% found once. This TCR was recovered from a man in his fifties in good health and CMV-seronegative. Sequenced: PBMCs.

The CDR3 reads CASSPGTVNEKLFF. The DNA of the CDR3 is TGCGCCAGCAGCCCGGGGACAGTAAATGAAAAACTGTTTTTT. The genes are TRBV4-3 and TRBJ1-4; the match to TRBD1 covers 7 bases. The CDR3 covers 14 residues. CDR1 is LGHNA and CDR2 is YSLEER in the germline V gene. V gave up 4 bases and J gave up 5 bases; unmatched junction bases: 4.